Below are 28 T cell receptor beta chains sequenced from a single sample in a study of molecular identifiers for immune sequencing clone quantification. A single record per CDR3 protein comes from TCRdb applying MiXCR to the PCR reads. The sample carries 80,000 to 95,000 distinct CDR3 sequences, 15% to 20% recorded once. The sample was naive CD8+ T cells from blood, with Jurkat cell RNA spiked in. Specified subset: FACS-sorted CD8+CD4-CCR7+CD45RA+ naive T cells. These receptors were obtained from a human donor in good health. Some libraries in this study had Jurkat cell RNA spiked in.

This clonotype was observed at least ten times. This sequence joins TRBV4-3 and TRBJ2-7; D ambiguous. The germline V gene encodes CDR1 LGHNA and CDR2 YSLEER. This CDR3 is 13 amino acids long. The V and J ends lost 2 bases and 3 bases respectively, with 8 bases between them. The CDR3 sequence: CASSQYASYEQYF. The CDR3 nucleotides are TGCGCCAGCAGCCAATATGCTAGCTACGAGCAGTACTTC.

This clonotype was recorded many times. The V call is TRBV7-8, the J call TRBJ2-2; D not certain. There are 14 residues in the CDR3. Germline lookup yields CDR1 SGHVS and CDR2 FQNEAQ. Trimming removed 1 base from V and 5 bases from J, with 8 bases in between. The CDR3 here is CASSLGLATGELFF. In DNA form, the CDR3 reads TGTGCCAGCAGCTTAGGGCTCGCGACCGGGGAGCTGTTTTTT.

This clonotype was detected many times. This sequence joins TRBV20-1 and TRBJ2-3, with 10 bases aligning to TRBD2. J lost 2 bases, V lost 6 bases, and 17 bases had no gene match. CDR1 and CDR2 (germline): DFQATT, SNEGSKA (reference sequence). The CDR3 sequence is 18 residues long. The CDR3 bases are TGCAGTGCCAATGGGGAGCGGGGGGGCCTTTTCTACACAGATACGCAGTATTTT. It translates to CSANGERGGLFYTDTQYF.

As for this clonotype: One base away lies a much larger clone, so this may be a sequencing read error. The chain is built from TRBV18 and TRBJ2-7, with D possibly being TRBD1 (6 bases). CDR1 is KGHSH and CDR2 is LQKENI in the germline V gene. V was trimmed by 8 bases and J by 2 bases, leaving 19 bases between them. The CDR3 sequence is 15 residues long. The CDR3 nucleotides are TGTGCCAGCCCGCCCCAGGACAGACCAACCTACGAGCAGTACTTC. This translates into CASPPQDRPTYEQYF.

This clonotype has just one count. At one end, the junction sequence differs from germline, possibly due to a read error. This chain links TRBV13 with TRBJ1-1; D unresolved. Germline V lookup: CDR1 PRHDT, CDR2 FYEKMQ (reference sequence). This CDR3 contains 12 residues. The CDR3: CASSWMNAEAFF. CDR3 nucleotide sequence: TGTGCCAGCAGCTGGATGAACGCTGAAGCTTTCTTT.

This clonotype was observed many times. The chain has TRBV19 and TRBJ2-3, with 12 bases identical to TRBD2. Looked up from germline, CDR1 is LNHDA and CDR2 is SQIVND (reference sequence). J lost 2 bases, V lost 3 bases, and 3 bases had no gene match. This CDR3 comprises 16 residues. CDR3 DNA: TGTGCCAGTAGTATGCTAGCGGGGGGGCACACAGATACGCAGTATTTT. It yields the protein CASSMLAGGHTDTQYF.

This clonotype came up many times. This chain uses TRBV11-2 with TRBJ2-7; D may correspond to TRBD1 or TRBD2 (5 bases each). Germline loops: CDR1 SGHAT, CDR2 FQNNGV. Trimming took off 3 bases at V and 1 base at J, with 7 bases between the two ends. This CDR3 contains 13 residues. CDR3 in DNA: TGTGCCAGCAGCTTTGGGGGTTCCTACGAGCAGTACTTC. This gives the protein CASSFGGSYEQYF.

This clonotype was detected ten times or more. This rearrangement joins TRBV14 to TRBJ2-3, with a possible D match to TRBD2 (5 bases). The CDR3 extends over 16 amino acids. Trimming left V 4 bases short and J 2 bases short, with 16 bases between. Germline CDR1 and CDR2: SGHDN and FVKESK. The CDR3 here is CASSPGIIIYTDTQYF. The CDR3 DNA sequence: TGTGCCAGCAGCCCCGGGATCATTATCTACACAGATACGCAGTATTTT.

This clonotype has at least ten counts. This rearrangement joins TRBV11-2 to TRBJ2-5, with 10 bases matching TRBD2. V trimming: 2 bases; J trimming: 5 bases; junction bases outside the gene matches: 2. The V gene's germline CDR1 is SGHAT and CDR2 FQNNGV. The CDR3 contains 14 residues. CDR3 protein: CASSLTSGKETQYF. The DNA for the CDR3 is TGTGCCAGCAGCTTAACTAGCGGGAAGGAGACCCAGTACTTC.

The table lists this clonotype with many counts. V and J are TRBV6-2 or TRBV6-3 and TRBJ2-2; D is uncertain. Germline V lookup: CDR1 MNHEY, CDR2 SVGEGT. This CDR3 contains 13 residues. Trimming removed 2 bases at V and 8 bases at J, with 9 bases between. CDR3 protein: CASSYRDGGELFF. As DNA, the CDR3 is TGTGCCAGCAGTTACCGAGACGGGGGGGAGCTGTTTTTT.

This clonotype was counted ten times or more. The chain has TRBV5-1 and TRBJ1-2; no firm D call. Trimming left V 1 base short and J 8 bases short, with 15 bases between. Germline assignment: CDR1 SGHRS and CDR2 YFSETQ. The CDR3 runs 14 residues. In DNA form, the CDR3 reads TGCGCCAGCAGCTTGAAGGTCCCAACAGACGGCTACACCTTC. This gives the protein CASSLKVPTDGYTF.

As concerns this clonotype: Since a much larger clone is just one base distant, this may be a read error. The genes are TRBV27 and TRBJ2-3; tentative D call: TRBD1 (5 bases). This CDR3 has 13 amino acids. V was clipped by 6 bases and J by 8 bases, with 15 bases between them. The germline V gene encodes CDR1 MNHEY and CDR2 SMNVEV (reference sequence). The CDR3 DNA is TGTGCCAGCAGCCCAGGGCCTCTGAGTACGCAGTATTTT. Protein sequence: CASSPGPLSTQYF.

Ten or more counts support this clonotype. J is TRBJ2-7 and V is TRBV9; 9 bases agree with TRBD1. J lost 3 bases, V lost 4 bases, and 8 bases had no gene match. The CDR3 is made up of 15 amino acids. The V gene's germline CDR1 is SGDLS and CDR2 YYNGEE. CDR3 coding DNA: TGTGCCAGCAGCCTTGGGACAGGGCGAGTCTACGAGCAGTACTTC. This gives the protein CASSLGTGRVYEQYF.

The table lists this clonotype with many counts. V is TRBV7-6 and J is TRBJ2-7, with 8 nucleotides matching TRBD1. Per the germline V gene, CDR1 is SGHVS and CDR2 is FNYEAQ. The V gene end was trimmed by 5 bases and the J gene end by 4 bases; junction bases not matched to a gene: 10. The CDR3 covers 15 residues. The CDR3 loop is CASSGSGQGAYEQYF. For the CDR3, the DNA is TGTGCCAGCAGCGGTAGCGGACAGGGCGCTTACGAGCAGTACTTC. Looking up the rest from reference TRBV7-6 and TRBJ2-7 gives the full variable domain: GAGVSQSPRYKVTKRGQDVALRCDPISGHVSLYWYRQALGQGPEFLTYFNYEAQQDKSGLPNDRFSAERPEGSISTLTIQRTEQRDSAMYRCASSGSGQGAYEQYFGPGTRLTVT.

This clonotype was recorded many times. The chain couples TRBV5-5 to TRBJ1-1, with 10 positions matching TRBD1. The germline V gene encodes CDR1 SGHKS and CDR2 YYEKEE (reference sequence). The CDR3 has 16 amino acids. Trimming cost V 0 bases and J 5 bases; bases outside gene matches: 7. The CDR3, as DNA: TGTGCCAGCAGCTTGGTGGGACAGGGGCTTTGGACTGAAGCTTTCTTT. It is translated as CASSLVGQGLWTEAFF.

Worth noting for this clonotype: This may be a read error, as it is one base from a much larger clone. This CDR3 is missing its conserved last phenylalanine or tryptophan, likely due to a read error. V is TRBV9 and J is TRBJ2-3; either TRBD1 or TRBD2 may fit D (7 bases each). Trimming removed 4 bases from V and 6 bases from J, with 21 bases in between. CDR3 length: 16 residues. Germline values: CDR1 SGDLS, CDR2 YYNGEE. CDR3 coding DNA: TGTGCCAGCAGCCCAGGGGGGGGGCTCCCTGGGGATACGCAGTATTCT. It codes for CASSPGGGLPGDTQYS.

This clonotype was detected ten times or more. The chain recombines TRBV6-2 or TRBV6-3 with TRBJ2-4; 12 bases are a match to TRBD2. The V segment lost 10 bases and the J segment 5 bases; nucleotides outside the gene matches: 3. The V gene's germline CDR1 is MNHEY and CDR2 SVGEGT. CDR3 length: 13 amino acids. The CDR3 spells CAIRLAGENIQYF. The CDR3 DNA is TGTGCCATCAGACTAGCGGGGGAAAACATTCAGTACTTC.

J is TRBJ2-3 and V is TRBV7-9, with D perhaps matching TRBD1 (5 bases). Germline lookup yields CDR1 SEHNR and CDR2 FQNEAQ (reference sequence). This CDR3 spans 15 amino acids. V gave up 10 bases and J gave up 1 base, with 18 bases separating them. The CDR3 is CATDSKLTRTDTQYF. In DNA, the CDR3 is TGTGCCACCGACAGCAAATTAACTCGCACAGATACGCAGTATTTT.

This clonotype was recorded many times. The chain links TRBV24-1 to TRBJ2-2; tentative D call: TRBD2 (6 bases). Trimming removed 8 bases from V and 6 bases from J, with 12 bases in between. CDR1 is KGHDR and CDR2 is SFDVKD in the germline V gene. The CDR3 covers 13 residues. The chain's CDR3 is CATMYGGSGELFF. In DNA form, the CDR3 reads TGTGCCACCATGTATGGAGGGTCCGGGGAGCTGTTTTTT.

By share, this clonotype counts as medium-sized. As DNA, the CDR3 is TGTGCCAGCAGCTTAGCAGGGACTGAAGCTTTCTTT. Translated: CASSLAGTEAFF. The chain uses TRBV7-9 and TRBJ1-1; no reliable D call. This CDR3 region has 12 residues. The V end lost 0 bases, the J end lost 5 bases, and 4 bases lay between the germline ends. Per germline, CDR1 SEHNR and CDR2 FQNEAQ (reference sequence).

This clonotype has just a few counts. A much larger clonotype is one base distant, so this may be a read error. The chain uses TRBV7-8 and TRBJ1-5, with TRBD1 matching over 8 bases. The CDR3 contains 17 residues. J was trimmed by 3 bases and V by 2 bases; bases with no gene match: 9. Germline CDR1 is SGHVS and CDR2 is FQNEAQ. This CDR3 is CASSLIRGQVYNQPQHF. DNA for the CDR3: TGTGCCAGCAGCTTAATTCGGGGACAGGTGTACAATCAGCCCCAGCATTTT.

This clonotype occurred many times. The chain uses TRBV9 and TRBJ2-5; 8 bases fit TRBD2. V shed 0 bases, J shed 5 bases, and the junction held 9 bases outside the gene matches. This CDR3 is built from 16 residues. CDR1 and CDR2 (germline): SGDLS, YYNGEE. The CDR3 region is CASSVESRGGLETQYF. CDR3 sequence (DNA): TGTGCCAGCAGCGTAGAGTCTCGGGGGGGCCTGGAGACCCAGTACTTC.

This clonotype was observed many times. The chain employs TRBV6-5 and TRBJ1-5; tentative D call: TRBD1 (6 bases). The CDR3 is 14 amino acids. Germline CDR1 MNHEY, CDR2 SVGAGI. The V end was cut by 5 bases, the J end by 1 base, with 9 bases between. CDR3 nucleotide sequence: TGTGCCAGCAGTAACAGGGACAGCAATCAGCCCCAGCATTTT. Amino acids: CASSNRDSNQPQHF.

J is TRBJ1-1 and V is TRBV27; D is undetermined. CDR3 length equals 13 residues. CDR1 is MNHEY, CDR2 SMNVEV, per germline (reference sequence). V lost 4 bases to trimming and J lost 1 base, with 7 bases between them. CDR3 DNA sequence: TGTGCCAGCAGTTCATATACGAACACTGAAGCTTTCTTT. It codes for CASSSYTNTEAFF.

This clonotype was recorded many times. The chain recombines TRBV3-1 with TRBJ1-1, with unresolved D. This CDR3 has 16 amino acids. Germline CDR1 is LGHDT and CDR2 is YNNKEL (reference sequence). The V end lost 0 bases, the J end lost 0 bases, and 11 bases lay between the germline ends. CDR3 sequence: CASSQDLAGMNTEAFF. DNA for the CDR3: TGTGCCAGCAGCCAAGATTTAGCTGGGATGAACACTGAAGCTTTCTTT.

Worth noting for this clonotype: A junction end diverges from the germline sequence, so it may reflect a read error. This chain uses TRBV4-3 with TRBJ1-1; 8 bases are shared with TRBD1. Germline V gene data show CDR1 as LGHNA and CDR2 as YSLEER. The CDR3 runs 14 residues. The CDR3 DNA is TGCGCCGGCAGCCAAGGGACAGGGAACACTGAAGCTTTCTTT. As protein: CAGSQGTGNTEAFF.

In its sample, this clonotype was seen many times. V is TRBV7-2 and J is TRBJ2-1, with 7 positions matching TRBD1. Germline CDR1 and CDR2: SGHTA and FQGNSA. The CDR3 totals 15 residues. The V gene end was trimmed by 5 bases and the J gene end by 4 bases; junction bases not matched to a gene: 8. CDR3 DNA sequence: TGTGCCAGCAGCCCAGAGGGGGCAAATTACAATGAGCAGTTCTTC. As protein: CASSPEGANYNEQFF.

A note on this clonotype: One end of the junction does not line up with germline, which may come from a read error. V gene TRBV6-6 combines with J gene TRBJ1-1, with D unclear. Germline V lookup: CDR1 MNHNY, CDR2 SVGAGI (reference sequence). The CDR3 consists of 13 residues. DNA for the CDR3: TGTGCCAGCAGTTACGAGCAGAGCACTGAAACTTTCTTT. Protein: CASSYEQSTETFF.